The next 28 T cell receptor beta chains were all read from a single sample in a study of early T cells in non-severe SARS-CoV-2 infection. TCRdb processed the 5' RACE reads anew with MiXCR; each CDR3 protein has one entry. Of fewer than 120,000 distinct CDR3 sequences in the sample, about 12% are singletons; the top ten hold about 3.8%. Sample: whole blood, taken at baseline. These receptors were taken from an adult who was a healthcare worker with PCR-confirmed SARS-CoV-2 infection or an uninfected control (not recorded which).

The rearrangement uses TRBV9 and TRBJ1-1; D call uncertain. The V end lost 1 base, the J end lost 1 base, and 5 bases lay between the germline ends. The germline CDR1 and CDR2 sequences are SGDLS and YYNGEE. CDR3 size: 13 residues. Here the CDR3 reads CASSVFSNTEAFF. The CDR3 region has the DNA TGTGCCAGCAGCGTATTCTCGAACACTGAAGCTTTCTTT.

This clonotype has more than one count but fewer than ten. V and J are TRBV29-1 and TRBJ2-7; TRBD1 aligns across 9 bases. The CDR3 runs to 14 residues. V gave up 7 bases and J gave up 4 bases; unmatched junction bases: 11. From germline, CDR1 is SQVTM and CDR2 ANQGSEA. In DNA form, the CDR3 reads TGCAGCGCCGGGGGGAGCGGGACAGGGTACGAGCAGTACTTC. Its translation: CSAGGSGTGYEQYF.

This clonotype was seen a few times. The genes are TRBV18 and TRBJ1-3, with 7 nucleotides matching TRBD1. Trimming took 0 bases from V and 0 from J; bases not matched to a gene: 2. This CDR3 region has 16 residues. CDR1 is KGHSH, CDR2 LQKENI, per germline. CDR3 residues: CASSPPGQNSGNTIYF. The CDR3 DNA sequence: TGTGCCAGCTCACCACCGGGACAGAACTCTGGAAACACCATATATTTT. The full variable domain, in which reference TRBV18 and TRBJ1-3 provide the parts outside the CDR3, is NAGVMQNPRHLVRRRGQEARLRCSPMKGHSHVYWYRQLPEEGLKFMVYLQKENIIDESGMPKERFSAEFPKEGPSILRIQQVVRGDSAAYFCASSPPGQNSGNTIYFGEGSWLTVV.

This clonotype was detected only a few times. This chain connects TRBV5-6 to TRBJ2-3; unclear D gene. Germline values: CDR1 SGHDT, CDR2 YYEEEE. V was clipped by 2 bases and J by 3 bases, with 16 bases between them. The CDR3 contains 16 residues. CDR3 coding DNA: TGTGCCAGCAGCTTATCGGTTTTGCGTACTACAGATACGCAGTATTTT. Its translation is CASSLSVLRTTDTQYF.

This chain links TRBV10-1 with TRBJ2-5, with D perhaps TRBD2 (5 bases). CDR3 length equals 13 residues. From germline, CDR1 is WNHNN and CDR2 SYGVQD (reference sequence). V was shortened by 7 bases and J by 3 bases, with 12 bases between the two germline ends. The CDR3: CASTPREEETQYF. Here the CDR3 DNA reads TGCGCCAGCACCCCCCGGGAAGAAGAGACCCAGTACTTC.

This CDR3 reads CASRIGVEKLFF. CDR3 coding DNA: TGTGCCAGCAGGATTGGGGTTGAAAAACTGTTTTTT. The chain employs TRBV12-3 or TRBV12-4 and TRBJ1-4; D remains unclear. Trimming removed 6 bases from V and 7 bases from J, with 9 bases in between. The CDR3 contains 12 residues.

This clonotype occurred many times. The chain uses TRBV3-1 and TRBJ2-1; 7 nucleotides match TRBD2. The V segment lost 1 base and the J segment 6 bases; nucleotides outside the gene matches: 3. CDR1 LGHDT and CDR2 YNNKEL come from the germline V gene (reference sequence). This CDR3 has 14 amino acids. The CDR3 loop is CASSQAGGGNEQFF. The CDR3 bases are TGTGCCAGCAGCCAAGCGGGAGGAGGCAATGAGCAGTTCTTC.

In DNA, the CDR3 is TGTGCCATCAACGCCCAGGGAGACAATGAGCAGTTCTTC. The encoded protein is CAINAQGDNEQFF. The V gene is TRBV10-3, the J gene TRBJ2-1; D tentatively reads TRBD1 or TRBD2 (5 bases each). The V gene lost 7 bases and the J gene lost 5 bases, with 12 bases spanning the gap. This CDR3 spans 13 amino acids. Germline V gene lookup returns CDR1 ENHRY and CDR2 SYGVKD.

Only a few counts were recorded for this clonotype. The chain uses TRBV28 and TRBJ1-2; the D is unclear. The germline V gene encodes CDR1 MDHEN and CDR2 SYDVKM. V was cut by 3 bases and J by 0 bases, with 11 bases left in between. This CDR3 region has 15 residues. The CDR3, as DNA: TGTGCCAGCAGTTTGGAGGGAACAGCTAACTATGGCTACACCTTC. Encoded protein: CASSLEGTANYGYTF.

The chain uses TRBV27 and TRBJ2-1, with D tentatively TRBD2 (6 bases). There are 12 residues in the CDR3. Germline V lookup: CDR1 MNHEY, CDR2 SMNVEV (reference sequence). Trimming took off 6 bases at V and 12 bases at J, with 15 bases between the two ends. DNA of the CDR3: TGTGCCAGCAGCTCTGGAGCGCGGGGGCAGTTCTTC. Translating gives CASSSGARGQFF.

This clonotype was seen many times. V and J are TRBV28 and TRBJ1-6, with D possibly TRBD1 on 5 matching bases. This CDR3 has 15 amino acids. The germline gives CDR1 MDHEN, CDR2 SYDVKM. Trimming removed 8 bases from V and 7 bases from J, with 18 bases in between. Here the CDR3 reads CASRPGTPRNSPLHF. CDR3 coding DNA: TGTGCCAGCCGTCCCGGGACGCCGCGGAATTCACCCCTCCACTTT. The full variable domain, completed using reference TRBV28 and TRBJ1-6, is DVKVTQSSRYLVKRTGEKVFLECVQDMDHENMFWYRQDPGLGLRLIYFSYDVKMKEKGDIPEGYSVSREKKERFSLILESASTNQTSMYLCASRPGTPRNSPLHFGNGTRLTVT.

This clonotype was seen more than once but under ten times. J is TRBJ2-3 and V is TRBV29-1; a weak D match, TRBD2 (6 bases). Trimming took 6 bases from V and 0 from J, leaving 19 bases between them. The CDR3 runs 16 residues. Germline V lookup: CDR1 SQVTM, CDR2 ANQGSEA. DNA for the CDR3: TGCAGCGTGAATATCGATAGCGGAAAAAGCACAGATACGCAGTATTTT. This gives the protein CSVNIDSGKSTDTQYF.

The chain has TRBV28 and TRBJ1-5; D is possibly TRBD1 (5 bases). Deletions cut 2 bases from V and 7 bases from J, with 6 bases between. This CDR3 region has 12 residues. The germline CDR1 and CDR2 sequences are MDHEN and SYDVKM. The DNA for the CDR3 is TGTGCCAGCAGTTTACCAGGGCAGCCCCAGCATTTT. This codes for CASSLPGQPQHF.

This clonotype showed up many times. This CDR3 is CASSPGGGSYNEQFF. The CDR3 DNA is TGTGCCAGCAGCCCAGGGGGAGGGAGCTACAATGAGCAGTTCTTC. The chain joins TRBV9 to TRBJ2-1; D is possibly TRBD1 or TRBD2 (7 bases each). This CDR3 is 15 amino acids long. V was trimmed by 4 bases and J by 3 bases, leaving 14 bases between them. CDR1 and CDR2 from the germline V gene are SGDLS and YYNGEE. Variable domain in full (rest from reference TRBV9 and TRBJ2-1): DSGVTQTPKHLITATGQRVTLRCSPRSGDLSVYWYQQSLDQGLQFLIQYYNGEERAKGNILERFSAQQFPDLHSELNLSSLELGDSALYFCASSPGGGSYNEQFFGPGTRLTVL.

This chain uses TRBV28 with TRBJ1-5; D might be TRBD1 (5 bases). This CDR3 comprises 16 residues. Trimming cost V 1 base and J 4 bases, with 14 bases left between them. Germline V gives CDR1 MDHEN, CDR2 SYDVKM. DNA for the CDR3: TGTGCCAGCAGTTTATCCCTAGGGACGTGGAATCAGCCCCAGCATTTT. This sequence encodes CASSLSLGTWNQPQHF.

The CDR3, as DNA: TGCAGCGTTGCCAACTACGAGCAGTACTTC. This codes for CSVANYEQYF. The gene calls are TRBV29-1 and TRBJ2-7, with unresolved D. CDR3 length equals 10 residues. Per germline, CDR1 SQVTM and CDR2 ANQGSEA. V was cut by 4 bases and J by 3 bases, with 4 bases left in between.

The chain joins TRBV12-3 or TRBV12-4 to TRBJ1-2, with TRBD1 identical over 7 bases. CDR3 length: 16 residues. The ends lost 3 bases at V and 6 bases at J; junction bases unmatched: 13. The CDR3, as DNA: TGTGCCAGCAGTTTGAGGGGGCGCTCAGAAATCGATGGCTACACCTTC. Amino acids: CASSLRGRSEIDGYTF.

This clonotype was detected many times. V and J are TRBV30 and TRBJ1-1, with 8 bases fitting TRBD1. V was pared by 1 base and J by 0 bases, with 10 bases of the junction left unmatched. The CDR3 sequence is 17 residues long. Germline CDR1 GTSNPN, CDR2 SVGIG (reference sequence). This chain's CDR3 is CAWSAPGQGIMNTEAFF. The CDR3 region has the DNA TGTGCCTGGAGTGCACCAGGACAGGGAATCATGAACACTGAAGCTTTCTTT.

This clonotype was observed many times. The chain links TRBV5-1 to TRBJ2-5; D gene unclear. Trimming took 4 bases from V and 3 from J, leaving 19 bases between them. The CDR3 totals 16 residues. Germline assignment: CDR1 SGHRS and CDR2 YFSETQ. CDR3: CASSDEAGIIEETQYF. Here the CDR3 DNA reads TGCGCCAGCAGCGATGAGGCAGGAATCATCGAAGAGACCCAGTACTTC.

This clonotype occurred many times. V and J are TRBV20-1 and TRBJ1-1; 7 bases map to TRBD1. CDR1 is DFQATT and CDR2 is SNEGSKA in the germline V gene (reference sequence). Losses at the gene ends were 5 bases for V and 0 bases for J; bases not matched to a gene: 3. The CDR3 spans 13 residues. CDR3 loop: CSARGQVNTEAFF. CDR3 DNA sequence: TGCAGTGCTCGCGGACAGGTGAACACTGAAGCTTTCTTT.

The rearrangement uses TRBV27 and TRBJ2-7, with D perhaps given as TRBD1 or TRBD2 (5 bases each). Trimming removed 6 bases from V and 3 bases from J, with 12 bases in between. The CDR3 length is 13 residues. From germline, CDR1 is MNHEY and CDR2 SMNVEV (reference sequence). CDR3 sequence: CASSWDASYEQYF. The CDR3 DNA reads TGTGCCAGCAGCTGGGACGCCAGCTACGAGCAGTACTTC.

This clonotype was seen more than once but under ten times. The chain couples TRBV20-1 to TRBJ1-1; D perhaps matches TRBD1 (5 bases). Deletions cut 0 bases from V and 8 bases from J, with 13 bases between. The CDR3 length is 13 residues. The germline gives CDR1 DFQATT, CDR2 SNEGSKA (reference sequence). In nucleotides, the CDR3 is TGCAGTGCTAGAGATTTAGGGGTTGCGGAAGCTTTCTTT. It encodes CSARDLGVAEAFF.

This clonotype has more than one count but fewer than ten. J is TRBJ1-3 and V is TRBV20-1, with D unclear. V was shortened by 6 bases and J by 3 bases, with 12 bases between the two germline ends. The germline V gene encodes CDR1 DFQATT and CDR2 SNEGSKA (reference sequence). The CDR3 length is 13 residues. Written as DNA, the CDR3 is TGCAGTGCCCGCCGAGCGGGTGGAAACACCATATATTTT. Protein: CSARRAGGNTIYF.

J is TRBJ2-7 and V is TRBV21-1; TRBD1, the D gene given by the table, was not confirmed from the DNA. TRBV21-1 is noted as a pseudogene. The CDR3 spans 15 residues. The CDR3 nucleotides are TGTGCCAGCCTTAGGATCGGGACAGGGTCCTACGAGCAGTACTTC. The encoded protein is CASLRIGTGSYEQYF.

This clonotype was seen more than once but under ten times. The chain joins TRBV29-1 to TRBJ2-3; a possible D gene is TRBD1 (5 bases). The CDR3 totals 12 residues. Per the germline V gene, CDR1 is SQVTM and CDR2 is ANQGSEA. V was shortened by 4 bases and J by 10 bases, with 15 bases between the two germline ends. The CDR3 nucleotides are TGCAGCGTTGTGTGGGGCGCCAGTGCGCAGTATTTT. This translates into CSVVWGASAQYF.

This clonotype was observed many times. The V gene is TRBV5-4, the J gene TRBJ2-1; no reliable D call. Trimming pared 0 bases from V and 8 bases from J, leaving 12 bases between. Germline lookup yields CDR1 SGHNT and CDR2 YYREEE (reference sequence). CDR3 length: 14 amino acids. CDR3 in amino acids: CASSLERGRDEQFF. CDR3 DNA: TGTGCCAGCAGCTTGGAGCGAGGAAGGGATGAGCAGTTCTTC.

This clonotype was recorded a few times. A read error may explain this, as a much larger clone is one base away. The DNA for the CDR3 is TGTGCCAGCAGCTTAGCGGTCAATCAGCCCCAGCATTTT. This gives the protein CASSLAVNQPQHF. V gene TRBV7-2 combines with J gene TRBJ1-5; D ambiguous. V lost 0 bases and J lost 3, with 3 bases in between. The CDR3 extends over 13 amino acids. CDR1 SGHTA and CDR2 FQGNSA come from the germline V gene.

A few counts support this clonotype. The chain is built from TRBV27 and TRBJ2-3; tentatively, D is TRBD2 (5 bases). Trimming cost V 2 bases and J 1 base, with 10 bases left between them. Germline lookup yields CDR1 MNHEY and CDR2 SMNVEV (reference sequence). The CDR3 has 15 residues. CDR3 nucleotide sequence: TGTGCCAGCAGTTTAGGGCGGGTACGCACAGATACGCAGTATTTT. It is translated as CASSLGRVRTDTQYF.